The 20 T cell receptor beta chains reported below all come from one sample, sequenced in a study of T cells in Graves' hyperthyroidism and ophthalmopathy. The TCR beta CDR3 regions underwent amplification using RNA transcripts as the source. HTBI primers drove first-round RT-PCR of the TCR CDR3. TCRdb reprocessed the multiplex PCR reads via MiXCR and lists one record per CDR3 protein. The data show approximately 46,000 distinct CDR3 sequences, roughly 50% seen once. Material for sequencing was peripheral blood or thyroid tissue (not recorded which). The source is a woman aged 45-65 years with Graves' hyperthyroidism.

Ten or more counts support this clonotype. The V gene is TRBV7-8, the J gene TRBJ2-3; possibly TRBD2 for D (6 bases). This CDR3 spans 16 amino acids. Germline CDR1 SGHVS, CDR2 FQNEAQ. V was pared by 4 bases and J by 3 bases, with 17 bases between. The CDR3 protein is CASSSSIAERTDTQYF. CDR3 in DNA: TGTGCCAGCAGCTCCTCGATAGCGGAGAGGACAGATACGCAGTATTTT.

Note on this clonotype: This may be a read error: a much more frequent sequence differs by one nucleotide. It is likely a read error, because the conserved phenylalanine at the end of the CDR3 is missing. The V and J genes are TRBV19 and TRBJ1-6; 9 positions agree with TRBD1. V was clipped by 7 bases and J by 9 bases; unmatched bases: 13. CDR3 length equals 16 residues. The V gene's germline CDR1 is LNHDA and CDR2 SQIVND (reference sequence). CDR3 DNA sequence: TGTGCCAGTACTCCCGGGACAGGGTATTTTGGTTCACCCCTCCACTTG. Translating it yields CASTPGTGYFGSPLHL.

This clonotype was seen at least ten times. The gene calls are TRBV20-1 and TRBJ2-7; D ambiguous. From germline, CDR1 is DFQATT and CDR2 SNEGSKA (reference sequence). Trimming left V 2 bases short and J 2 bases short, with 13 bases between. The CDR3 has 14 residues. CDR3 protein: CSARNPRTTYEQYF. The CDR3 DNA is TGCAGTGCTAGAAACCCGAGAACCACCTACGAGCAGTACTTC.

This clonotype appeared many times. The chain couples TRBV7-2 to TRBJ2-2; D gene uncertain. V was shortened by 3 bases and J by 6 bases, with 5 bases between the two germline ends. The CDR3 is 12 amino acids. Germline lookup yields CDR1 SGHTA and CDR2 FQGNSA. CDR3 nucleotide sequence: TGTGCCAGCAGCTTGGCGTCCGGGGAGCTGTTTTTT. Protein: CASSLASGELFF.

J is TRBJ1-2 and V is TRBV29-1; D gene unclear. V lost 3 bases and J 2 bases, leaving 13 bases between the germline ends. The CDR3 loop spans 14 amino acids. Looked up from germline, CDR1 is SQVTM and CDR2 is ANQGSEA. CDR3 DNA sequence: TGCAGCGTTGAGGGGAGGACGGCCAACTATGGCTACACCTTC. Residues: CSVEGRTANYGYTF. The full variable domain, in which reference TRBV29-1 and TRBJ1-2 provide the parts outside the CDR3, is SAVISQKPSRDICQRGTSLTIQCQVDSQVTMMFWYRQQPGQSLTLIATANQGSEATYESGFVIDKFPISRPNLTFSTLTVSNMSPEDSSIYLCSVEGRTANYGYTFGSGTRLTVV.

The rearrangement links TRBV11-1 to TRBJ2-7, with D possibly TRBD1 on 6 matching bases. This CDR3 has 16 residues. Germline CDR1 and CDR2: SGHAT and FQDESV (reference sequence). Trimming stripped 6 bases from V and 7 bases from J, with 25 bases between. In DNA form, the CDR3 reads TGTGCCAGCAGGCCTAGGGGGTCAGCCGGCACCGGGGAGCAGTACTTC. Translating gives CASRPRGSAGTGEQYF.

This chain uses TRBV15 with TRBJ1-3; tentatively, D is TRBD1 (6 bases). Germline V gene data show CDR1 as LNHNV and CDR2 as YYDKDF (reference sequence). The length of the CDR3 is 18 residues. The V end was cut by 0 bases, the J end by 0 bases, with 15 bases between. This CDR3 is CATSRDSGGHPSGNTIYF. The CDR3 bases are TGTGCCACCAGCAGAGATAGTGGGGGCCACCCCTCTGGAAACACCATATATTTT.

There are many counts of this clonotype. The chain employs TRBV20-1 and TRBJ2-3; perhaps TRBD2 as D (5 bases). V lost 1 base and J lost 0, with 14 bases in between. This CDR3 has 16 amino acids. CDR1 and CDR2 from the germline V gene are DFQATT and SNEGSKA (reference sequence). CDR3 in DNA: TGCAGTGCTAGAGGGAGGACGGTTTCTAGCACAGATACGCAGTATTTT. It translates to CSARGRTVSSTDTQYF.

In its sample, this clonotype was seen many times. The V and J genes are TRBV29-1 and TRBJ2-7; possible D gene TRBD1, 5 bases. V was shortened by 4 bases and J by 3 bases, with 10 bases between the two germline ends. Looked up from germline, CDR1 is SQVTM and CDR2 is ANQGSEA. The CDR3 runs 12 residues. CDR3 region: CSVAQGSYEQYF. The CDR3, as DNA: TGCAGCGTTGCCCAGGGCAGCTACGAGCAGTACTTC.

The chain employs TRBV20-1 and TRBJ1-1; 11 nucleotides match TRBD1. The CDR3 runs 15 residues. V gave up 0 bases and J gave up 14 bases; unmatched junction bases: 14. In germline, CDR1 is DFQATT, CDR2 SNEGSKA (reference sequence). The CDR3 DNA reads TGCAGTGCTAGAGACCCGGGACAGGGGGGGACTGGAGCCTTCTTT. Translating gives CSARDPGQGGTGAFF.

This clonotype was counted at least ten times. This chain joins TRBV7-8 and TRBJ1-2, with D unclear. Deletions cut 5 bases from V and 4 bases from J, with 11 bases between. Germline CDR1 SGHVS, CDR2 FQNEAQ. The CDR3 is made up of 13 amino acids. DNA of the CDR3: TGTGCCAGCAGCCGAGCGGCCCGCTATGGCTACACCTTC. Amino acids: CASSRAARYGYTF.

With respect to this clonotype: At one boundary the junction diverges from the germline segment, which might be a read error. J is TRBJ2-5 and V is TRBV20-1; 10 positions agree with TRBD2. This CDR3 spans 14 amino acids. Germline V gene data show CDR1 as DFQATT and CDR2 as SNEGSKA (reference sequence). The CDR3 is CIARSGRAKETQYF. In DNA form, the CDR3 reads TGCATTGCTAGAAGCGGGAGGGCCAAGGAGACCCAGTACTTC.

This clonotype has a single count. This is likely a read error, given that the CDR3 carries no conserved phenylalanine or tryptophan at its end. It is unclear where the CDR3 begins or ends on the DNA, so no DNA is shown, and the CDR3 is as TCRdb lists it. The CDR3 is CAISAQGNTEASL. The V call is TRBV10-3, the J call TRBJ1-1; TRBD1 is the table's D call, not checked against the DNA. 13 amino acids form the CDR3, both terminal residues included. Germline V gene sequence: CDR1 ENHRY, CDR2 SYGVKD.

This clonotype was seen repeatedly, ten times or more. This rearrangement joins TRBV7-2 to TRBJ2-5, with D perhaps matching TRBD2 (7 bases). Germline assignment: CDR1 SGHTA and CDR2 FQGNSA. This CDR3 region has 16 residues. Between the trimmed V and J ends, which lost 4 bases and 4 bases, there was a span of 19 bases. CDR3 residues: CASSSRGQGRVETQYF. CDR3 in DNA: TGTGCCAGCAGCTCCCGCGGGCAGGGGAGGGTAGAGACCCAGTACTTC. Full variable domain (missing parts from reference TRBV7-2 and TRBJ2-5): GAGVSQSPSNKVTEKGKDVELRCDPISGHTALYWYRQSLGQGLEFLIYFQGNSAPDKSGLPSDRFSAERTGGSVSTLTIQRTQQEDSAVYLCASSSRGQGRVETQYFGPGTRLLVL.

This clonotype was counted ten times or more. The chain has TRBV19 and TRBJ2-2; 9 bases match TRBD1. CDR1 is LNHDA, CDR2 SQIVND, per germline (reference sequence). Unmatched junction bases numbered 5, after V lost 5 bases and J lost 4 bases. This CDR3 has 15 residues. In nucleotides, the CDR3 is TGTGCCAGTAGTCCCCAGACAGGGGGCACCGGGGAGCTGTTTTTT. Its translation is CASSPQTGGTGELFF.

The chain uses TRBV20-1 and TRBJ1-2; 8 positions match TRBD1. V lost 3 bases, J lost 8 bases, and 5 bases stayed unmatched. This CDR3 comprises 12 residues. Germline V gene sequence: CDR1 DFQATT, CDR2 SNEGSKA (reference sequence). CDR3 nucleotides: TGCAGTGCTAGGATGAGGACAGGGGGCTACACCTTC. Translation gives CSARMRTGGYTF.

This clonotype was observed many times. The genes are TRBV6-2 or TRBV6-3 and TRBJ2-2, with 8 nucleotides matching TRBD1. The CDR3 loop spans 14 amino acids. Germline loops: CDR1 MNHEY, CDR2 SVGEGT. J lost 4 bases, V lost 6 bases, and 4 bases had no gene match. The CDR3 spells CASRGQGPTGELFF. The CDR3 DNA follows: TGTGCCAGCAGAGGACAGGGTCCCACCGGGGAGCTGTTTTTT.

Worth noting for this clonotype: Relative to the germline gene, one junction end is altered; a read error may explain this. The chain couples TRBV2 to TRBJ2-7; D unresolved. This CDR3 is built from 15 residues. In germline, CDR1 is SNHLY, CDR2 FYNNEI. The CDR3 DNA reads as TGTGCCAGCAGCCCACTAATACTATCCTCCAACGAGCAGTACTTC. Translation gives CASSPLILSSNEQYF.

This clonotype was seen repeatedly, ten times or more. The rearrangement joins TRBV28 to TRBJ2-6; D unresolved. Trimming stripped 3 bases from V and 0 bases from J, with 6 bases between. CDR1 is MDHEN, CDR2 SYDVKM, per germline. This CDR3 is 15 amino acids long. The CDR3 loop is CASSFGFSGANVLTF. CDR3 nucleotide sequence: TGTGCCAGCAGTTTCGGATTCTCTGGGGCCAACGTCCTGACTTTC.

Ten or more counts support this clonotype. The rearrangement joins TRBV29-1 to TRBJ2-1; D not certain. V was clipped by 5 bases and J by 5 bases, with 13 bases between them. Germline V gives CDR1 SQVTM, CDR2 ANQGSEA. This CDR3 is 13 amino acids long. The CDR3 region is CSVRASGDNEQFF. DNA of the CDR3: TGCAGCGTTCGGGCTAGTGGTGACAATGAGCAGTTCTTC.